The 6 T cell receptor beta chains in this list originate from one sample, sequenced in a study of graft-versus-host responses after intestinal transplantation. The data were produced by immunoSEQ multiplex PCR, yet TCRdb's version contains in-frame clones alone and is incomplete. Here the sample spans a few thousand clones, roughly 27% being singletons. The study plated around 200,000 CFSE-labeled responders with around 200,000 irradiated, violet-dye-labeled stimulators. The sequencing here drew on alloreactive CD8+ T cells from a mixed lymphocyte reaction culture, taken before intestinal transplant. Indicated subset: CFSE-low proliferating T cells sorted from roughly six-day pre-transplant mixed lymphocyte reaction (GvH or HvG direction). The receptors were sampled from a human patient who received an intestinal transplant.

CDR3 bases: TGTGCCAGCAGTCTTACAGGGGGCTACGAGCAGTACTTC. This gives the protein CASSLTGGYEQYF. The chain carries TRBV27 and TRBJ2-7; 8 bases fit TRBD1. The CDR3 has 13 residues. Germline CDR1 and CDR2: MNHEY and SMNVEV (reference sequence). V dropped 5 bases and J dropped 3; count of bases not matched to a gene: 3.

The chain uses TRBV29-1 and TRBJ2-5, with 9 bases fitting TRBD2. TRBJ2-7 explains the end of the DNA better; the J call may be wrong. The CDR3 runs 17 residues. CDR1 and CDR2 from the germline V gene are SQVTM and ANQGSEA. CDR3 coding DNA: TGCAGCGTTCTCGAGGGGAGAGAGGCGGGAGGGACCTACGAGCAGTACTTC. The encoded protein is CSVLEGREAGGTYEQYF.

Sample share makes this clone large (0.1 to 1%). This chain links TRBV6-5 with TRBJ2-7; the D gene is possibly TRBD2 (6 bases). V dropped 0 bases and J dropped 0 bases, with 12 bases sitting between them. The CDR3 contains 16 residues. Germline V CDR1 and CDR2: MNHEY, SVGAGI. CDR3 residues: CASSYSIGEVSYEQYF. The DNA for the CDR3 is TGTGCCAGCAGTTACTCGATCGGGGAGGTCTCCTACGAGCAGTACTTC.

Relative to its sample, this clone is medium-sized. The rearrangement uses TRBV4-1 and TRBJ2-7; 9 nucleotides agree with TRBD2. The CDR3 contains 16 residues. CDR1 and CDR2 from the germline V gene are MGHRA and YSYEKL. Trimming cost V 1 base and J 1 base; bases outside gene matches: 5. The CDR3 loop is CASSQVRAGGSYEQYF. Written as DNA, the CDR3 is TGCGCCAGCAGCCAAGTTAGAGCGGGAGGTTCCTACGAGCAGTACTTC.

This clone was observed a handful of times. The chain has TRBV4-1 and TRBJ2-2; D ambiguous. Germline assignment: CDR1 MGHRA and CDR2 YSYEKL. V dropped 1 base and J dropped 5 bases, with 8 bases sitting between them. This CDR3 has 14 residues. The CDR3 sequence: CASSQGAYTGELFF. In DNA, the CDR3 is TGCGCCAGCAGCCAAGGGGCCTATACCGGGGAGCTGTTTTTT.

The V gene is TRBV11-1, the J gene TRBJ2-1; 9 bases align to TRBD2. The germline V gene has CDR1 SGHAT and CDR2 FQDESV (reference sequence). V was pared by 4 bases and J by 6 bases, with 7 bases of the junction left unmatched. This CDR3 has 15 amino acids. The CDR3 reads CASSSGTSSGNEQFF. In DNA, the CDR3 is TGTGCCAGCAGCTCCGGGACTAGCAGCGGCAATGAGCAGTTCTTC.